The clone carrying this TCR beta chain was detected only once. Its target is not known. Generated by immunoSEQ multiplex PCR, the TCRdb table keeps only in-frame clones and is missing some. The data hold 50,000 to 65,000 clones, with 80% to 90% observed a single time. V gave up 6 bases and J gave up 1 base, with 15 bases separating them. The germline V gene has CDR1 MNHEY and CDR2 SVGAGI. This CDR3 has 15 amino acids. Pools of viral peptides were used by the ViraFEST assay to expand antigen-specific CD4+ T cells ahead of sequencing. After roughly 9 days in culture, the CD4+ T cells were isolated. The researchers cultured 1.5 million to 2.5 million PBMC per well with 8.5 to 10 IU/ml IL-2 and 8.5 to 10 ug/ml peptides. Fresh IL-2-containing medium replaced half the medium on days 3 and 7. These data originate in a study of vaccination effects on CD4 cells after COVID-19. Overall study results and limits: Healthy vaccinees' vaccine-induced clones included only 1 of 255 that recognized common cold coronaviruses.

Sample: CD4+ T cells from PBMCs cultured with HCoV-229E spike peptides, taken before COVID-19 vaccination. The clonotype comes from a human donor who received a COVID-19 vaccine. The chain recombines TRBV6-5 with TRBJ1-2; no clear D. The CDR3 region is CASRIESFGNYGYTF. The CDR3 nucleotides are TGTGCCAGCAGAATTGAGAGCTTTGGTAACTATGGCTACACCTTC.